This TCR beta chain came from a study of metastatic and nonmetastatic thyroid tumors. Study in general: Repertoire comparisons spanned blood and tumor or nodule tissue from malignant and benign thyroid patients. Whole-study results and caveats: Reported TCR beta diversity, measured in blood and tumor, was significantly higher for malignant thyroid tumors than for benign nodules.

Per the authors' pipeline: Variation in CDR3 across clinicopathological groups served as the basis for constructing a distant-metastasis classifier in papillary thyroid cancer. TCRdb re-called clones via MiXCR from the PCR reads. These V and J calls are TCRdb output, not the study's own analysis. In the table there are some 20,000 clones, 25% to 35% of which are singletons. Treatment of any kind had been given to no patient before thyroid surgery. The V end lost 5 bases, the J end lost 8 bases, and 16 bases lay between the germline ends. In germline, CDR1 is SNHLY, CDR2 FYNNEI. The CDR3 sequence is 14 residues long. This clone was found many times. The antigen is undetermined.

Sequencing was performed on tumor tissue. This sequence originates from a female donor with papillary thyroid cancer or a benign thyroid nodule (not recorded which). Some clones in this sample may be carry-over from other donors' samples. V gene TRBV2 combines with J gene TRBJ2-1, with a weak D call TRBD1 (7 bases). The CDR3 region is CASSSGIRGDEQFF. The CDR3 DNA reads as TGTGCCAGCAGTTCCGGGATCAGGGGGGATGAGCAGTTCTTC.